This T cell receptor (beta chain) was captured by sequencing in a study of blood T cell repertoires in COVID-19. Overall study context: Material from acute and convalescent COVID-19 was sourced from the United States, Italy and Spain. Sample material is recorded as cDNA or gDNA derived from T cells, B-cell-depleted T cells, or PBMCs.

There are 16 residues in the CDR3. The V and J ends lost 5 bases and 6 bases, in that order; junction bases with no gene match: 9. Germline assignment: CDR1 SGHTS and CDR2 YDEGEE. Authors' analysis steps: Reference gene primer amplification gave nucleated cell count estimates. TCRdb's copy holds only in-frame clones and misses some; the assay was immunoSEQ multiplex PCR. The V and J calls and clone size are taken from that table; D and trimming were inferred from the DNA. The repertoire consists of 330,000 or so clones, with 89% occurring once and the leading ten covering 3.9%. While infection was still active, Seattle patients were enrolled and then followed longitudinally.

The source is a woman in her fifties or sixties with COVID-19, enrolled during active disease. The J gene is TRBJ1-5, the V gene TRBV5-8, with 12 bases identical to TRBD1. Sequences were obtained from peripheral blood. The DNA for the CDR3 is TGTGCCAGCAGTGAGCCGGGACAGGGGGCAGGTCAGCCCCAGCATTTT. Its protein product is CASSEPGQGAGQPQHF.